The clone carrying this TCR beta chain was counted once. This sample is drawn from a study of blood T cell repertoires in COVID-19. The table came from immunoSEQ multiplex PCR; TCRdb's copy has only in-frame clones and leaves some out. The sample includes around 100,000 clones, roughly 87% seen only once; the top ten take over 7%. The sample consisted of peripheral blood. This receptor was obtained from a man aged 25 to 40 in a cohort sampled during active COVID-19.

The CDR3, as DNA: TGTGCCAGCAGCTTACTCCTTGACAGGGGAGTAAAGGATACGCAGTATTTT. This encodes CASSLLLDRGVKDTQYF. The chain carries TRBV7-9 and TRBJ2-3; 8 bases agree with TRBD1. Germline V gene sequence: CDR1 SEHNR, CDR2 FQNEAQ (reference sequence). The CDR3 totals 17 residues. V shed 2 bases and J 6 bases; nucleotides not matched to a gene: 13.